These 27 T cell receptor beta chains came from one sample sequenced in a study of T cells in Graves' hyperthyroidism and ophthalmopathy. What was amplified from RNA transcripts were TCR beta CDR3 regions. The HTBI primer set drove a first-round RT-PCR of the TCR CDR3. TCRdb called the multiplex PCR reads again in MiXCR, with one record for every CDR3 protein. Of around 700,000 distinct CDR3 sequences in the sample, around a sixth were seen once. Sequenced sample: blood. These receptors all stem from a woman aged 50 to 65 with Graves' hyperthyroidism that later progressed to Graves' ophthalmopathy.

This clonotype was observed many times. The CDR3 spells CSAGGEWDRNYNEQFF. Here the CDR3 DNA reads TGCAGTGCTGGAGGGGAATGGGACAGAAACTACAATGAGCAGTTCTTC. V usage is TRBV20-1 and J usage is TRBJ2-1; possibly TRBD1 for D (7 bases). The CDR3 is 16 residues long. CDR1 DFQATT and CDR2 SNEGSKA come from the germline V gene (reference sequence). V was trimmed by 5 bases and J by 3 bases, leaving 20 bases between them.

This clonotype showed up many times. The chain has TRBV6-1 and TRBJ1-1, with 8 bases that match TRBD1. Germline values: CDR1 MNHNS, CDR2 SASEGT. The CDR3 covers 19 residues. The V and J ends lost 5 bases and 3 bases, in that order; junction bases with no gene match: 20. This CDR3 reads CASSYNFPGRQGLDTEAFF. CDR3 DNA sequence: TGTGCCAGCAGTTATAACTTCCCGGGGAGACAGGGGTTGGACACTGAAGCTTTCTTT.

This clonotype occurred many times. V and J are TRBV11-2 and TRBJ1-5, with D possibly matching TRBD1 (6 bases). Germline CDR1 is SGHAT and CDR2 is FQNNGV. This CDR3 contains 16 residues. V was pared by 5 bases and J by 3 bases, with 17 bases between. For the CDR3, the DNA is TGTGCCAGCAGCGCCGGGTTTACAGGGATCAATCAGCCCCAGCATTTT. Translated, it gives CASSAGFTGINQPQHF.

The genes are TRBV20-1 and TRBJ1-2, with 12 bases aligning to TRBD1. J lost 0 bases, V lost 6 bases, and 8 bases had no gene match. CDR1 DFQATT and CDR2 SNEGSKA come from the germline V gene (reference sequence). The CDR3 totals 16 residues. CDR3 bases: TGCAGTGCAAACCCGGGACAGGGGGCAACTAACTATGGCTACACCTTC. The encoded protein is CSANPGQGATNYGYTF.

The chain couples TRBV29-1 to TRBJ2-7; 7 bases are a match to TRBD1. Germline CDR1 SQVTM, CDR2 ANQGSEA. The CDR3 runs 13 residues. The CDR3 DNA follows: TGCAGTGCCGGGACAGCGATTTCCTACGAGCAGTACTTC. Its translation is CSAGTAISYEQYF.

This clonotype turned up a few times. The chain carries TRBV19 and TRBJ1-1; TRBD1 aligns across 10 bases. CDR1 and CDR2 (germline): LNHDA, SQIVND (reference sequence). The CDR3 extends over 14 amino acids. With 2 bases clipped from V and 8 bases from J, the junction kept 5 bases outside the gene matches. CDR3 amino acids: CASSIRQGAFEAFF. CDR3 coding DNA: TGTGCCAGTAGTATAAGACAGGGGGCCTTCGAAGCTTTCTTT.

This clonotype was detected a few times. The rearrangement uses TRBV27 and TRBJ1-5, with 9 bases aligning to TRBD1. This CDR3 has 16 residues. CDR1 and CDR2 (germline): MNHEY, SMNVEV (reference sequence). Trimming at V came to 0 bases and at J to 6 bases, leaving 6 bases not matched to a gene. The CDR3 spells CASSLSGQGYFQPQHF. The CDR3 DNA is TGTGCCAGCAGTTTATCGGGACAGGGATATTTTCAGCCCCAGCATTTT.

This sequence joins TRBV27 and TRBJ1-5, with D possibly TRBD1 on 6 matching bases. The V end was cut by 8 bases, the J end by 6 bases, with 14 bases between. The CDR3 has 13 amino acids. Germline V gene data show CDR1 as MNHEY and CDR2 as SMNVEV (reference sequence). CDR3 amino acids: CASARGRGQPQHF. CDR3 bases: TGTGCCAGCGCCCGGGGGCGCGGTCAGCCCCAGCATTTT.

Many counts were recorded for this clonotype. The chain uses TRBV30 and TRBJ1-2; weak D call: TRBD1 (6 bases). V was shortened by 5 bases and J by 7 bases, with 11 bases between the two germline ends. Looked up from germline, CDR1 is GTSNPN and CDR2 is SVGIG (reference sequence). The length of the CDR3 is 11 residues. The CDR3 reads CAWGGGAGYTF. In DNA form, the CDR3 reads TGTGCCTGGGGGGGGGGGGCTGGCTACACCTTC.

This clonotype came up many times. The rearrangement joins TRBV27 to TRBJ1-2, with a possible D match to TRBD1 (6 bases). V was pared by 8 bases and J by 0 bases, with 16 bases between. Germline-derived CDR1 and CDR2 are MNHEY and SMNVEV (reference sequence). The CDR3 consists of 15 residues. In nucleotides, the CDR3 is TGTGCCAGCTATCCCGAGGCAGGGGCTAACTATGGCTACACCTTC. Translated: CASYPEAGANYGYTF.

This clonotype appeared many times. This chain links TRBV6-2 or TRBV6-3 with TRBJ1-1; D gene uncertain. The CDR3 totals 15 residues. V lost 3 bases and J 1 base, leaving 12 bases between the germline ends. Per germline, CDR1 MNHEY and CDR2 SVGEGT. The CDR3 loop reads CASSYKWSGNTEAFF. The CDR3 coding sequence is TGTGCCAGCAGTTATAAATGGTCAGGGAACACTGAAGCTTTCTTT.

This clonotype showed up just a few times. This rearrangement joins TRBV18 to TRBJ2-1, with unresolved D. The V gene lost 0 bases and the J gene lost 7 bases, with 16 bases spanning the gap. CDR3 length: 16 amino acids. Germline-derived CDR1 and CDR2 are KGHSH and LQKENI. The CDR3 sequence: CASSPPNWVPQNEQFF. CDR3 sequence (DNA): TGTGCCAGCTCACCACCTAACTGGGTCCCCCAGAATGAGCAGTTCTTC.

Only a few counts were recorded for this clonotype. The chain employs TRBV6-2 or TRBV6-3 and TRBJ1-6; no clear D gene. Germline V gives CDR1 MNHEY, CDR2 SVGEGT. The CDR3 contains 14 residues. Trimming pared 6 bases from V and 8 bases from J, leaving 14 bases between. The CDR3 protein is CASRRIDGDSPLHF. Here the CDR3 DNA reads TGTGCCAGCAGACGTATTGATGGGGATTCACCCCTCCACTTT.

There are a few counts of this clonotype. The chain is built from TRBV20-1 and TRBJ2-2; D perhaps matches TRBD1 (6 bases). The CDR3 contains 15 residues. Between the trimmed V and J ends, which lost 0 bases and 2 bases, there was a span of 10 bases. From germline, CDR1 is DFQATT and CDR2 SNEGSKA (reference sequence). For the CDR3, the DNA is TGCAGTGCTAGAGACCCGGGACAAAACACCGGGGAGCTGTTTTTT. Amino acids: CSARDPGQNTGELFF.

Only a few counts were recorded for this clonotype. V usage is TRBV5-1 and J usage is TRBJ2-5; 8 nucleotides line up with TRBD2. V was pared by 3 bases and J by 0 bases, with 4 bases of the junction left unmatched. CDR3 length: 15 amino acids. Germline assignment: CDR1 SGHRS and CDR2 YFSETQ. CDR3 sequence: CASSSLLADQETQYF. The CDR3 DNA sequence: TGCGCCAGCAGCTCTTTACTAGCGGACCAAGAGACCCAGTACTTC. Full variable domain (rest looked up from reference TRBV5-1 and TRBJ2-5): KAGVTQTPRYLIKTRGQQVTLSCSPISGHRSVSWYQQTPGQGLQFLFEYFSETQRNKGNFPGRFSGRQFSNSRSEMNVSTLELGDSALYLCASSSLLADQETQYFGPGTRLLVL.

The chain uses TRBV10-3 and TRBJ1-2; TRBD1 aligns across 7 bases. The CDR3 consists of 14 residues. In germline, CDR1 is ENHRY, CDR2 SYGVKD. The V gene end was trimmed by 2 bases and the J gene end by 4 bases; junction bases not matched to a gene: 4. The CDR3 coding sequence is TGTGCCATCAGTGAGCAGGGGGATGGCTATGGCTACACCTTC. Protein: CAISEQGDGYGYTF.

The J gene is TRBJ1-2, the V gene TRBV14, with TRBD1 matching 8 bases. The CDR3 totals 15 residues. Germline V gives CDR1 SGHDN, CDR2 FVKESK. Trimming at V came to 1 base and at J to 7 bases, leaving 8 bases not matched to a gene. CDR3 DNA sequence: TGTGCCAGCAGCCAAGTTCAGGGGGCAGTGGCTGGCTACACCTTC. It codes for CASSQVQGAVAGYTF. Using reference TRBV14 and TRBJ1-2 for the parts outside the CDR3, the full variable domain is EAGVTQFPSHSVIEKGQTVTLRCDPISGHDNLYWYRRVMGKEIKFLLHFVKESKQDESGMPNNRFLAERTGGTYSTLKVQPAELEDSGVYFCASSQVQGAVAGYTFGSGTRLTVV.

This clonotype was observed a handful of times. This chain connects TRBV27 to TRBJ1-4; no definite D call. This CDR3 is built from 13 residues. Germline CDR1 reads MNHEY; CDR2 reads SMNVEV (reference sequence). Trimming took off 5 bases at V and 6 bases at J, with 10 bases between the two ends. DNA of the CDR3: TGTGCCAGCAGTACCCAGGACGATGAAAAACTGTTTTTT. Its protein product is CASSTQDDEKLFF.

The chain recombines TRBV3-1 with TRBJ1-2; 7 bases line up with TRBD1. CDR3 length equals 15 residues. Germline-derived CDR1 and CDR2 are LGHDT and YNNKEL (reference sequence). V gave up 6 bases and J gave up 4 bases; unmatched junction bases: 11. CDR3 nucleotide sequence: TGTGCCAGCAGACCAGAGGGGGCTCGGGTCTATGGCTACACCTTC. Translating gives CASRPEGARVYGYTF.

The chain joins TRBV24-1 to TRBJ2-5; TRBD2 might be the D (5 bases). V was clipped by 9 bases and J by 12 bases, with 25 bases between them. Germline lookup yields CDR1 KGHDR and CDR2 SFDVKD. The CDR3 spans 14 residues. The CDR3 DNA reads as TGTGCCACCCAGGAGGCGGGCGGCGGCGGGCGTAAGTACTTC. The encoded protein is CATQEAGGGGRKYF.

This clonotype turned up a few times. The V and J genes are TRBV9 and TRBJ2-7; a possible D gene is TRBD2 (6 bases). V shed 0 bases and J shed 3 bases, with 13 bases lying between them. Germline loops: CDR1 SGDLS, CDR2 YYNGEE. This CDR3 contains 15 residues. The CDR3 region has the DNA TGTGCCAGCAGCGTAGGTCCGGGGGTAGGCTACGAGCAGTACTTC. This gives the protein CASSVGPGVGYEQYF.

This clonotype was counted at least ten times. The J gene is TRBJ1-5, the V gene TRBV15; D gene unclear. The germline V gene encodes CDR1 LNHNV and CDR2 YYDKDF (reference sequence). V was trimmed by 5 bases and J by 9 bases, leaving 11 bases between them. The CDR3 is made up of 12 amino acids. The CDR3 region is CATSSRTGPQHF. DNA for the CDR3: TGTGCCACCAGCTCAAGGACGGGGCCCCAGCATTTT.

This chain joins TRBV7-2 and TRBJ2-2, with a weak D call TRBD1 (5 bases). This CDR3 comprises 15 residues. Trimming stripped 7 bases from V and 1 base from J, with 13 bases between. Looked up from germline, CDR1 is SGHTA and CDR2 is FQGNSA. CDR3 nucleotide sequence: TGTGCCAGCATCCAGGGTCTTAGGAACACCGGGGAGCTGTTTTTT. Translated: CASIQGLRNTGELFF.

V usage is TRBV14 and J usage is TRBJ1-2; TRBD1 aligns across 8 bases. Trimming removed 5 bases from V and 5 bases from J; junction bases left unmatched: 10. There are 15 residues in the CDR3. CDR1 is SGHDN and CDR2 is FVKESK in the germline V gene. CDR3 protein: CASSEVDRVYYGYTF. CDR3 DNA: TGTGCCAGCAGCGAAGTGGACAGGGTCTATTATGGCTACACCTTC.

The chain uses TRBV4-2 and TRBJ2-3; 12 bases map to TRBD2. CDR1 is LGHNA, CDR2 YNFKEQ, per germline. J gave up 2 bases and V 3 bases, and 3 bases lay outside the gene matches. This CDR3 region has 16 residues. CDR3 DNA: TGTGCCAGCAGCCAGCGGACTAGCGGGGTCACAGATACGCAGTATTTT. This gives the protein CASSQRTSGVTDTQYF.

The V call is TRBV13, the J call TRBJ1-2; D is possibly TRBD1 (6 bases). Between the trimmed V and J ends, which lost 5 bases and 8 bases, there was a span of 15 bases. This CDR3 is built from 13 residues. CDR1 is PRHDT and CDR2 is FYEKMQ in the germline V gene (reference sequence). The CDR3 region is CASSVDRSGGYTF. In nucleotides, the CDR3 is TGTGCCAGCAGCGTTGACAGGTCGGGCGGCTACACCTTC.

This clonotype turned up a few times. Likely a read error: the CDR3 ends without its conserved phenylalanine or tryptophan. V and J are TRBV11-2 and TRBJ1-1; 9 bases fit TRBD1. Germline V CDR1 and CDR2: SGHAT, FQNNGV. The CDR3 runs 16 residues. V gave up 1 base and J gave up 0 bases; unmatched junction bases: 3. The CDR3 spells CASSLGGQGLNTEAFL. The CDR3 nucleotides are TGTGCCAGCAGCTTAGGGGGACAGGGTTTGAACACTGAAGCTTTCCTT.